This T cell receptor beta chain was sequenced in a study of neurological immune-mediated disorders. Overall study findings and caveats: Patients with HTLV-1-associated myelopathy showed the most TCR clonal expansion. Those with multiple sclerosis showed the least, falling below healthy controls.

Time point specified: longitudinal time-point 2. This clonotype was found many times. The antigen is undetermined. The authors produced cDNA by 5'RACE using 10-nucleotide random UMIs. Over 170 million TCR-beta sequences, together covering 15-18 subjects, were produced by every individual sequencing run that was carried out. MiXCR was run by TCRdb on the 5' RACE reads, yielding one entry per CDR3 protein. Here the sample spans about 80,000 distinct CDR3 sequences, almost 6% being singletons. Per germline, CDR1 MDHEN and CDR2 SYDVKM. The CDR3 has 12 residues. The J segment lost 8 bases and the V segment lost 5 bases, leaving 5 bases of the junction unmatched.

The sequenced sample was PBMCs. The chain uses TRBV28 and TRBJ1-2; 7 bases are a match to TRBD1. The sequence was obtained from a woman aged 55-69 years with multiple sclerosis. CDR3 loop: CASSTTGFGYTF. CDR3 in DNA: TGTGCCAGCAGTACGACAGGGTTCGGCTACACCTTC.